The T cell receptor (beta chain) under discussion was sequenced for a study of technical replicates of blood from a handful of donors. This table comes from immunoSEQ multiplex PCR, and its TCRdb copy is limited to in-frame clones, with some not included. Of roughly 70,000 clones listed, roughly 97% are singletons. This sequence was found in a human donor in good health. The sample was T cells isolated from PBMCs.

CDR3 coding DNA: TGTGCCAGCAGCAAACTCACTAACACCGGGGAGCTGTTTTTT. Amino acids: CASSKLTNTGELFF. The chain carries TRBV21-1 and TRBJ2-2; the D call TRBD2 from the table was never checked on the DNA. TRBV21-1 represents a pseudogene. The CDR3 is made up of 14 amino acids.